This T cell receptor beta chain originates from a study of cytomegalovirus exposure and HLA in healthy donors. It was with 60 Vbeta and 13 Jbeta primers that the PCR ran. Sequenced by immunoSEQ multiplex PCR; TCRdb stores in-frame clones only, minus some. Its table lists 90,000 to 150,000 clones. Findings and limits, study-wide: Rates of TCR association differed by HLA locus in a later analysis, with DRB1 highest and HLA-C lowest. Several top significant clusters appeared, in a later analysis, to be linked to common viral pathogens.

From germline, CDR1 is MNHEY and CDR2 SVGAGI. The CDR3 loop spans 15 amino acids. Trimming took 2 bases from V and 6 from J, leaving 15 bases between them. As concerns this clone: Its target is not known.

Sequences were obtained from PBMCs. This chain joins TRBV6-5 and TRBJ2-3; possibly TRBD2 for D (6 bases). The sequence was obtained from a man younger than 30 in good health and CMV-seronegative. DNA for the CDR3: TGTGCCAGCAGTTACGTCGCCGGGGGTTCGGATACGCAGTATTTT. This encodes CASSYVAGGSDTQYF.